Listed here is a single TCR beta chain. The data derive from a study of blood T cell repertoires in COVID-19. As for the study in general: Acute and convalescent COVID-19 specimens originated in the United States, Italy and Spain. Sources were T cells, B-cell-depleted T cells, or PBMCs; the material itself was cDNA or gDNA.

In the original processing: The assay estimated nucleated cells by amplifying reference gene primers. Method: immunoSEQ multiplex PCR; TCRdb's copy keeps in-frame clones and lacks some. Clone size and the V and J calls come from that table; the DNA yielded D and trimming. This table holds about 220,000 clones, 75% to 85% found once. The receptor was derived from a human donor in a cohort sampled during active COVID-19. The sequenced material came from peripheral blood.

In nucleotides, the CDR3 is TGTGCCAGCAGCTTCTTACAGGGAACTGAAGCTTTCTTT. It translates to CASSFLQGTEAFF. J is TRBJ1-1 and V is TRBV6-5; D perhaps matches TRBD1 (6 bases). The CDR3 covers 13 residues. Trimming took off 6 bases at V and 5 bases at J, with 13 bases between the two ends. CDR1 MNHEY and CDR2 SVGAGI come from the germline V gene.